A selection of T cell receptor beta chains follows, all from one sample in a study of spatial heterogeneity in lung cancer. Each CDR3 protein is one row after TCRdb ran MiXCR on the 5' RACE reads. The table records more than 80,000 distinct CDR3 sequences, approximately 12% of them present only once. This material consisted of PBMCs, taken at surgery. These receptors were taken from a male donor with early-stage non-small cell lung cancer. The CDR3 runs from the conserved cysteine through the conserved F or W. The D gene is left open where the match is weak. Clone size, where shown, is once, few, many, or a class for clones that have expanded.

J,size,D,V,CDR3,DNA
TRBJ2-7,many,.,TRBV6-1,CASGLASYEQYF,TGTGCCAGCGGGCTAGCGTCTTACGAGCAGTACTTC
TRBJ2-3,.,TRBD2,TRBV10-3,CATVAGGGTDTQYF,TGTGCCACCGTAGCGGGAGGGGGCACAGATACGCAGTATTTT
TRBJ1-5,few,TRBD1,TRBV5-1,CASAGTGTYSNQPQHF,TGCGCCAGCGCCGGGACAGGGACCTATAGCAATCAGCCCCAGCATTTT
TRBJ1-2,.,.,TRBV7-2,CASSAGPTKGYTF,TGTGCCAGCAGCGCGGGCCCCACAAAAGGGTACACCTTC
TRBJ1-3,.,TRBD1,TRBV9,CASSVGTGPGNTIYF,TGTGCCAGCAGCGTCGGGACAGGGCCTGGAAACACCATATATTTT
TRBJ1-2,few,.,TRBV4-3,CASSQVAGNYGYTF,TGCGCCAGCAGCCAAGTCGCCGGTAACTATGGCTACACCTTC
TRBJ2-7,many,.,TRBV5-5,CASSLADEQYF,TGTGCCAGCAGCTTGGCGGACGAGCAGTACTTC
TRBJ1-2,.,.,TRBV7-2,CASSLAQLYGYTF,TGTGCCAGCAGCTTAGCTCAGCTCTATGGCTACACCTTC
TRBJ1-5,.,.,TRBV20-1,CSAQLGYSNQPQHF,TGCAGTGCTCAGCTGGGGTATAGCAATCAGCCCCAGCATTTT
TRBJ2-1,.,TRBD2,TRBV6-1,CASNRLAGNYNEQFF,TGTGCCAGCAATCGACTAGCGGGCAACTACAATGAGCAGTTCTTC
TRBJ1-2,many,.,TRBV7-9,CASSLALGRGYTF,TGTGCCAGCAGCTTAGCGCTGGGGCGCGGCTACACCTTC
TRBJ2-1,.,.,TRBV7-2,CASSLNGRGLNNEQFF,TGTGCCAGCAGCTTAAATGGGCGGGGCCTCAACAATGAGCAGTTCTTC
TRBJ2-1,many,.,TRBV7-3,CASSLLGPTHEQFF,TGTGCCAGCAGCTTACTTGGGCCGACCCATGAGCAGTTCTTC
TRBJ2-2,few,TRBD2,TRBV5-4,CASSSGGTGELFF,TGTGCCAGCAGCTCGGGGGGCACCGGGGAGCTGTTTTTT
TRBJ1-6,.,TRBD1,TRBV7-9,CASSSRAGTGNSPLHF,TGTGCCAGCAGCTCACGAGCCGGGACAGGGAATTCACCCCTCCACTTT
TRBJ1-1,few,TRBD1,TRBV6-5,CASSPPGGEAFF,TGTGCCAGCAGCCCTCCAGGGGGAGAAGCTTTCTTT
TRBJ2-5,.,.,TRBV4-3,CASSQGATGNQETQYF,TGCGCCAGCAGCCAAGGGGCGACGGGAAACCAAGAGACCCAGTACTTC
TRBJ2-1,few,.,TRBV4-3,CASSQDLWVGGGSYNEQFF,TGCGCCAGCAGCCAAGATCTTTGGGTAGGGGGGGGAAGCTACAATGAGCAGTTCTTC
TRBJ1-5,.,.,TRBV30,CAWSVPRTGENQPQHF,TGTGCCTGGAGTGTACCCCGGACGGGGGAGAATCAGCCCCAGCATTTT
TRBJ2-6,many,.,TRBV28,CASRLSSGANVLTF,TGTGCCAGCAGGCTATCCTCTGGGGCCAACGTCCTGACTTTC
TRBJ1-1,once,TRBD1,TRBV27,CASNLRDSTVGTEAFF,TGTGCCAGCAACCTCCGGGACAGCACTGTAGGCACTGAAGCTTTCTTT
TRBJ2-6,.,.,TRBV6-6,CASSYHTLSGANVLTF,TGTGCCAGCAGTTACCACACACTCTCTGGGGCCAACGTCCTGACTTTC
TRBJ2-2,.,.,TRBV7-9,CASSLQSSGELFF,TGTGCCAGCAGCTTACAATCTTCCGGGGAGCTGTTTTTT
TRBJ2-2,.,.,TRBV7-9,CASSPSVPTGELFF,TGTGCCAGCAGCCCTAGCGTCCCCACCGGGGAGCTGTTTTTT
TRBJ1-6,.,.,TRBV20-1,CSASPPGPHDSPLHF,TGCAGTGCTAGTCCCCCCGGGCCCCACGACTCACCCCTCCACTTT
TRBJ2-5,few,.,TRBV29-1,CSVEGQGGPPAQYF,TGCAGCGTTGAAGGACAGGGAGGGCCCCCGGCCCAGTACTTC
TRBJ2-2,many,.,TRBV28,CASSFGGDSSNTGELFF,TGTGCCAGCAGTTTCGGCGGAGACAGCTCGAACACCGGGGAGCTGTTTTTT